This entry is about one T cell receptor beta chain. These data belong to a study of patients and donors after allogeneic stem cell transplantation. V shed 2 bases and J shed 8 bases, with 6 bases lying between them. This CDR3 comprises 12 residues. TCRdb recomputed calls from the RT-PCR reads with MiXCR, one row per CDR3 protein. The data contain about 960,000 distinct CDR3 sequences, around 17% of them singletons. Sequenced input: blood, either unsorted or a sorted T cell fraction (not recorded which). The V gene is TRBV12-3 or TRBV12-4, the J gene TRBJ2-2; D is unresolved. The sequence derives from a human donor who was either an allogeneic HSCT recipient or a stem cell or donor lymphocyte infusion donor (not recorded which). It is not recorded whose cells these are; they may come from a transplant donor. The CDR3 loop is CASSLRKGELFF. The CDR3 DNA sequence: TGTGCCAGCAGTTTAAGAAAGGGGGAGCTGTTTTTT.